These T cell receptor beta chains were read from a single sample in a study of shared clonotypes between healthy human individuals. Assay: immunoSEQ multiplex PCR; the TCRdb copy retains only in-frame clones and omits some. The table includes fewer than 1.6 million clones, approximately 98.5% detected once. The sequencing input was naive CD4+ T cells sorted from blood. The receptors were gathered from a man aged 30 to 45 in good health. CDR3s include the opening cysteine and the closing phenylalanine or tryptophan. D genes are given only for firm matches. Size tells how often a clone was seen (once, few, many) or the class of an expanded clone, and some rows leave it out.

J	V	length	size	D	CDR3	DNA
TRBJ2-1	TRBV11-2	13	NA	NA	CASTLTANYEQFF	TGTGCCAGCACCTTGACAGCCAATTATGAGCAGTTCTTC
TRBJ1-2	TRBV7-2	16	NA	NA	CASSLVFGGTYYGYTF	TGTGCCAGCAGCTTAGTGTTTGGGGGGACCTACTATGGCTACACCTTC
TRBJ1-2	TRBV11-2	13	NA	TRBD1	CASSRGQIYGYTF	TGTGCCAGCAGCCGGGGACAGATCTATGGCTACACCTTC
TRBJ2-7	TRBV2	11	once	NA	CASSPTGVAYF	TGTGCCAGCAGTCCCACTGGCGTGGCCTACTTC
TRBJ2-5	TRBV28	13	NA	NA	CASSFEWQETQYF	TGTGCCAGCAGTTTCGAATGGCAAGAGACCCAGTACTTC
TRBJ2-2	TRBV5-1	15	NA	NA	CASSIGRTNTGELFF	TGCGCCAGCAGCATTGGACGGACGAACACCGGGGAGCTGTTTTTT
TRBJ2-3	TRBV7-6	14	once	NA	CASSLGLKVDTQYF	TGTGCCAGCAGCTTAGGGTTAAAGGTGGATACGCAGTATTTT
TRBJ2-6	TRBV7-3	17	once	NA	CASSSAARITGANVLTF	TGTGCCAGCAGCTCCGCGGCGAGAATAACTGGGGCCAACGTCCTGACTTTC
TRBJ2-1	TRBV14	14	NA	NA	CASSQDLVVNEQFF	TGTGCCAGCAGCCAAGATCTGGTAGTCAATGAGCAGTTCTTC
TRBJ1-2	TRBV11-2	19	NA	NA	CASSLGYPGGALINYGYTF	TGTGCCAGCAGCTTAGGCTACCCGGGAGGGGCTCTAATTAACTATGGCTACACCTTC
TRBJ2-2	TRBV28	14	once	TRBD1	CASTGTGRTGELFF	TGTGCCAGCACCGGGACAGGGCGAACCGGGGAGCTGTTTTTT
TRBJ2-1	TRBV19	15	NA	TRBD1	CASRSRAGGVNEQFF	TGTGCCAGTAGATCACGAGCAGGGGGAGTCAATGAGCAGTTCTTC
TRBJ1-5	TRBV19	13	NA	NA	CASSDYSNQPQHF	TGTGCCAGTAGTGACTATAGCAATCAGCCCCAGCATTTT
TRBJ2-6	TRBV5-1	18	NA	TRBD1	CASSEWGQQGARANVLTF	TGCGCCAGCAGCGAATGGGGACAACAGGGGGCCAGGGCCAACGTCCTGACTTTC
TRBJ2-7	TRBV11-2	13	NA	NA	CASSLKRGSEQYF	TGTGCCAGCAGCTTGAAGAGAGGGTCCGAGCAGTACTTC
TRBJ2-7	TRBV5-4	15	NA	TRBD2	CASSLEGTSGYEQYF	TGTGCCAGCAGCTTGGAAGGGACTAGCGGGTACGAGCAGTACTTC
TRBJ1-1	TRBV7-3	16	NA	NA	CASSRRGRPMNTEAFF	TGTGCCAGCAGCCGAAGGGGGAGACCGATGAACACTGAAGCTTTCTTT
TRBJ2-6	TRBV11-2	17	NA	NA	CASSPTPSLSGANVLTF	TGTGCCAGCAGCCCAACCCCCTCTCTCTCTGGGGCCAACGTCCTGACTTTC
TRBJ2-7	TRBV30	14	NA	TRBD2	CAWSSTSGGYEQYF	TGTGCCTGGAGTTCGACTAGCGGCGGCTACGAGCAGTACTTC
TRBJ2-7	TRBV2	12	NA	NA	CASSDSSYEQYF	TGTGCCAGCAGTGACAGCAGCTACGAGCAGTACTTC
TRBJ2-7	TRBV14	14	NA	TRBD1	CASSRTGGSYEQYF	TGTGCCAGCAGCCGGACAGGGGGATCCTACGAGCAGTACTTC
TRBJ2-7	TRBV6-5	15	NA	TRBD2	CASSPIGLASYEQYF	TGTGCCAGCAGTCCAATCGGACTAGCTTCCTACGAGCAGTACTTC
TRBJ1-5	TRBV7-9	17	NA	NA	CASSSTRLTDSNQPQHF	TGTGCCAGCAGCTCTACCCGGCTGACGGATAGCAATCAGCCCCAGCATTTT
TRBJ1-1	TRBV5-6	14	once	NA	CASRPAGTYTEAFF	TGTGCCAGCAGACCCGCCGGGACATACACTGAAGCTTTCTTT
TRBJ1-2	TRBV9	13	NA	NA	CASSPTPDSGYTF	TGTGCCAGCAGCCCAACCCCGGACAGTGGCTACACCTTC
TRBJ1-5	TRBV19	11	NA	NA	CASSIGQPQHF	TGTGCCAGTAGTATTGGGCAGCCCCAGCATTTT
TRBJ2-1	TRBV11-3	13	NA	NA	CASSNSGGLYQFF	TGTGCCAGCAGCAATAGTGGGGGGTTGTACCAGTTCTTC
TRBJ1-4	TRBV5-1	14	NA	TRBD1	CASSKTGGVEKLFF	TGCGCCAGCAGCAAGACAGGGGGCGTTGAAAAACTGTTTTTT
TRBJ2-5	TRBV14	15	NA	NA	CASSHAAEAQETQYF	TGTGCCAGCAGCCACGCGGCGGAGGCTCAAGAGACCCAGTACTTC
TRBJ2-5	TRBV10-3	14	NA	TRBD2	CAISVGSGIETQYF	TGTGCCATCAGTGTTGGTAGCGGGATAGAGACCCAGTACTTC
TRBJ2-3	TRBV9	16	NA	TRBD2	CASSGGSSGGTDTQYF	TGTGCCAGCAGCGGGGGTTCTAGCGGGGGCACAGATACGCAGTATTTT
TRBJ2-1	TRBV18	14	NA	NA	CASSSGSSYNEQFF	TGTGCCAGCTCGTCCGGGAGCTCCTACAATGAGCAGTTCTTC
TRBJ2-6	TRBV5-8	15	NA	NA	CASSLGVSGANVLTF	TGTGCCAGCAGCTTGGGGGTCTCTGGGGCCAACGTCCTGACTTTC
TRBJ2-3	TRBV11-3	17	NA	TRBD2	CASSLDLAGKSTDTQYF	TGTGCCAGCAGCTTAGATTTAGCGGGTAAAAGCACAGATACGCAGTATTTT
TRBJ1-5	TRBV27	17	NA	NA	CASSSRFSGTSNQPQHF	TGTGCCAGCAGTTCTAGGTTTTCAGGGACGAGCAATCAGCCCCAGCATTTT
TRBJ1-2	TRBV18	15	NA	NA	CASSTEVAGRGGYTF	TGTGCCAGCTCAACCGAAGTTGCAGGGCGGGGAGGCTACACCTTC
TRBJ2-5	TRBV29-1	12	NA	TRBD1	CSVATGAETQYF	TGCAGCGTGGCCACAGGGGCAGAGACCCAGTACTTC
TRBJ2-7	TRBV6-6	15	once	TRBD2	CASSYRASGFSEQYF	TGTGCCAGCAGTTACAGGGCTAGCGGGTTTTCCGAGCAGTACTTC
TRBJ2-5	TRBV5-1	14	NA	TRBD1	CASSFRGRMETQYF	TGCGCCAGCAGCTTTAGGGGGCGTATGGAGACCCAGTACTTC
TRBJ2-2	TRBV4-3	17	NA	NA	CASSQEWSRVFTGELFF	TGCGCCAGCAGCCAAGAATGGAGCAGAGTATTCACCGGGGAGCTGTTTTTT
TRBJ1-2	TRBV11-2	16	NA	TRBD1	CASSIGQGVGNYGYTF	TGTGCCAGCAGCATCGGACAGGGGGTGGGTAACTATGGCTACACCTTC
TRBJ2-1	TRBV28	17	NA	TRBD2	CASSLPTGRVSYNEQFF	TGTGCCAGCAGTTTACCAACGGGGAGGGTCTCCTACAATGAGCAGTTCTTC
TRBJ2-3	TRBV28	16	NA	TRBD1	CASSFPGGLGTDTQYF	TGTGCCAGCAGTTTCCCAGGGGGCTTGGGCACAGATACGCAGTATTTT
TRBJ2-7	TRBV30	15	NA	NA	CAWSTGPGGTYEQYF	TGTGCCTGGAGTACCGGGCCCGGAGGAACGTACGAGCAGTACTTC
TRBJ1-5	TRBV27	15	NA	NA	CASTRLPVGNQPQHF	TGTGCCAGCACCCGACTGCCCGTGGGGAATCAGCCCCAGCATTTT
TRBJ2-7	TRBV9	16	NA	NA	CASSPSPTLSSYEQYF	TGTGCCAGCAGCCCTAGCCCGACACTGTCCTCCTACGAGCAGTACTTC
TRBJ2-7	TRBV14	16	NA	TRBD2	CASSPTDGRSSYEQYF	TGTGCCAGCAGCCCGACTGACGGGAGGAGCTCCTACGAGCAGTACTTC
TRBJ1-3	TRBV6-6	15	NA	NA	CASSSTGLSGNTIYF	TGTGCCAGCAGCTCTACAGGTCTCTCTGGAAACACCATATATTTT
TRBJ2-7	TRBV30	14	NA	TRBD2	CAQPMGAGEFEQYF	TGTGCCCAGCCGATGGGAGCGGGAGAGTTCGAGCAGTACTTC
TRBJ2-1	TRBV11-3	14	NA	NA	CASSVGTEYNEQFF	TGTGCCAGCAGCGTCGGCACAGAGTACAATGAGCAGTTCTTC
TRBJ2-3	TRBV5-4	14	NA	NA	CASSSFDRQFQQYF	TGTGCCAGCAGCTCTTTCGACCGCCAGTTTCAGCAGTATTTT
TRBJ1-5	TRBV2	13	once	NA	CASSDRGGQPQHF	TGTGCCAGCAGTGACCGGGGAGGTCAGCCCCAGCATTTT
TRBJ2-1	TRBV10-3	16	NA	NA	CAISGSTSPRAEEQFF	TGTGCCATCAGTGGATCTACTAGCCCACGGGCAGAAGAGCAGTTCTTC
TRBJ2-1	TRBV20-1	10	NA	NA	CSAKYNEQFF	TGCAGTGCCAAATACAATGAGCAGTTCTTC
TRBJ2-2	TRBV5-1	14	NA	NA	CASSLVGVAGELFF	TGCGCCAGCAGCTTGGTCGGGGTAGCCGGGGAGCTGTTTTTT
TRBJ2-7	TRBV5-1	15	NA	TRBD2	CASSLDGGRAGEQYF	TGCGCCAGCAGCTTGGATGGCGGGAGGGCGGGCGAGCAGTACTTC
TRBJ2-1	TRBV2	15	NA	TRBD2	CASSDLAGINNEQFF	TGTGCCAGCAGTGATCTAGCGGGGATAAACAATGAGCAGTTCTTC